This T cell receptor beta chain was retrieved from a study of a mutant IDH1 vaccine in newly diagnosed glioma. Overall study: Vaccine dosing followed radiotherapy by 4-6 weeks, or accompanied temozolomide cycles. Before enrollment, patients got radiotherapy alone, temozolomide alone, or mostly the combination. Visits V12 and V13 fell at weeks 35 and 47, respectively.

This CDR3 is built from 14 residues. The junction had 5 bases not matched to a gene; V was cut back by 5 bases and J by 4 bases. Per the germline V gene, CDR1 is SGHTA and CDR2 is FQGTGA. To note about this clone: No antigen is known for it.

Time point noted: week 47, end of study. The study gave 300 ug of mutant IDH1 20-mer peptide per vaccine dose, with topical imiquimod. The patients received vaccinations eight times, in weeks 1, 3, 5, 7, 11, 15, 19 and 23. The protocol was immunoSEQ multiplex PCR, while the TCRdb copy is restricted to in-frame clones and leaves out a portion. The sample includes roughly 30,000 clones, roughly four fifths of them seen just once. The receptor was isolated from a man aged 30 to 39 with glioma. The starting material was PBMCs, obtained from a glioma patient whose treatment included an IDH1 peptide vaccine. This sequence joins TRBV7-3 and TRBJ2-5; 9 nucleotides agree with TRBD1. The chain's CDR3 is CASSPGTGSETQYF. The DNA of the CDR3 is TGTGCCAGCAGCCCCGGGACAGGGTCAGAGACCCAGTACTTC.